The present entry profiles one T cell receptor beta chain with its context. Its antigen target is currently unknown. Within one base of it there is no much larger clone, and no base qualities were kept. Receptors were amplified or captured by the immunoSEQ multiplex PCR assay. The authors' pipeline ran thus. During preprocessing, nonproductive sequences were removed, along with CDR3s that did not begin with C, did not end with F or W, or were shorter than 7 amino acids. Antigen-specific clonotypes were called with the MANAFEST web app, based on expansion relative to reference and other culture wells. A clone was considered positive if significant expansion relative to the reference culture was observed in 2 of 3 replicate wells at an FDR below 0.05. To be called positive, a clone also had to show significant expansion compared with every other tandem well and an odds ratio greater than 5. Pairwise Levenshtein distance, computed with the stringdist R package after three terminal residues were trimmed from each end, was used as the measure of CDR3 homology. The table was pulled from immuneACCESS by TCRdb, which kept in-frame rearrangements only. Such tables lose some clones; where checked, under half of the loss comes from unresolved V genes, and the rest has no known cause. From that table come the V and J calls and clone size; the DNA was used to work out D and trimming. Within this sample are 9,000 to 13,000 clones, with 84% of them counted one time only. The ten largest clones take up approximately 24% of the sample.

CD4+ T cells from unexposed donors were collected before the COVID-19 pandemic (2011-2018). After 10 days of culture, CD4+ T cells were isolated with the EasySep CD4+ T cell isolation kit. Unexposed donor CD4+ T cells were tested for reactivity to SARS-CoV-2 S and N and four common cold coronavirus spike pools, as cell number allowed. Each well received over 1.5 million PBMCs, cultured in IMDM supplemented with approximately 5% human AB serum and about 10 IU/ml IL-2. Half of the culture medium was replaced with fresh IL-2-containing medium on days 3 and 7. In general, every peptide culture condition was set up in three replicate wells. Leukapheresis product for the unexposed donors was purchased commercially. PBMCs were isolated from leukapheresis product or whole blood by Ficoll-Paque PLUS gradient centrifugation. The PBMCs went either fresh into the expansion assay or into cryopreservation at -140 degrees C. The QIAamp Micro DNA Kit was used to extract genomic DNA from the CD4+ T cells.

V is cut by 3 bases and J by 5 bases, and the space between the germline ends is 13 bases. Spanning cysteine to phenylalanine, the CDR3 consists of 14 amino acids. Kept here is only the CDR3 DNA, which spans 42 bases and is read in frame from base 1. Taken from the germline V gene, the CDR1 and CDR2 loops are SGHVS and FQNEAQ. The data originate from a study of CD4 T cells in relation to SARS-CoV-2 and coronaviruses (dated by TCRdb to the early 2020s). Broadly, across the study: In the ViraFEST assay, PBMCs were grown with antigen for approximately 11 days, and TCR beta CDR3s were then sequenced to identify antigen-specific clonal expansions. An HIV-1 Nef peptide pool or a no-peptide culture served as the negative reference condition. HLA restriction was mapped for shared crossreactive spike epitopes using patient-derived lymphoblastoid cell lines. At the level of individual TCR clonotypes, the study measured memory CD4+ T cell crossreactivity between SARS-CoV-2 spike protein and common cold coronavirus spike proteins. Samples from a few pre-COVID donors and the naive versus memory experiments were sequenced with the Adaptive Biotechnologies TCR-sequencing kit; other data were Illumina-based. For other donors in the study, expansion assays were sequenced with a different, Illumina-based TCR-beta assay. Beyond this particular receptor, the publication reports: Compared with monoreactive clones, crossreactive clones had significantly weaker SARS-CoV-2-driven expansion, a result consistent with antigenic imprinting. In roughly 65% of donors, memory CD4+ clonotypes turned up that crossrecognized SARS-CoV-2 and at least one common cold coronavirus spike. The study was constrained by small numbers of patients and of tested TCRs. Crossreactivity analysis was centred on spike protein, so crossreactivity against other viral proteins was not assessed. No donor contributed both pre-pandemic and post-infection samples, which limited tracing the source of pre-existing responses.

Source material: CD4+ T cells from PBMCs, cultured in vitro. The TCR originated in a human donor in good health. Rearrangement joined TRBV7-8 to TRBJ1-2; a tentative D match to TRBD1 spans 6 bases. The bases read TGTGCCAGCAGCTTGGGGGCTGACCTATATGGCTACACCTTC. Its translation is CASSLGADLYGYTF.